Shown below are 9 T cell receptor beta chains from a single sample sequenced in a study of OX40 agonist ivuxolimab in advanced cancers. Method: immunoSEQ multiplex PCR; TCRdb's copy keeps in-frame clones and lacks some. The sample has tens of thousands of clones; 90% to 95% are singletons. The material sequenced was CD4+ or CD8+ T cells sorted from blood, taken in a trial of the OX40 agonist ivuxolimab. These receptors all come from an adult with an advanced solid tumor such as melanoma, head and neck, liver or kidney cancer.

V is TRBV28 and J is TRBJ2-1; the D is unclear. The CDR3 loop spans 17 amino acids. Trimming took 2 bases from V and 2 from J, leaving 16 bases between them. Per the germline V gene, CDR1 is MDHEN and CDR2 is SYDVKM. CDR3 nucleotides: TGTGCCAGCAGTTTAACCCTCGACCTTACCCCCTACAATGAGCAGTTCTTC. The encoded protein is CASSLTLDLTPYNEQFF.

The chain has TRBV27 and TRBJ1-3; D may be TRBD1 (5 bases). The CDR3 length is 14 residues. Germline V gene data show CDR1 as MNHEY and CDR2 as SMNVEV (reference sequence). V was clipped by 6 bases and J by 1 base, with 10 bases between them. The CDR3 loop reads CASSGGPSGNTIYF. CDR3 DNA sequence: TGTGCCAGCAGCGGGGGACCGTCTGGAAACACCATATATTTT.

The gene calls are TRBV6-6 and TRBJ2-7, with no clear D. CDR1 is MNHNY, CDR2 SVGAGI, per germline (reference sequence). CDR3 length: 11 residues. V was shortened by 7 bases and J by 5 bases, with 9 bases between the two germline ends. CDR3 sequence: CASTLADEQYF. Written as DNA, the CDR3 is TGTGCCAGCACGTTGGCCGACGAGCAGTACTTC.

CDR3 DNA: TGTGCCAGTAGTATAGATCTTGCGGGTGCCGATGAAAAACTGTTTTTT. It specifies CASSIDLAGADEKLFF. This chain uses TRBV19 with TRBJ1-4; D unresolved. The CDR3 spans 16 residues. CDR1 and CDR2 from the germline V gene are LNHDA and SQIVND (reference sequence). The V and J ends lost 0 bases and 6 bases respectively, with 14 bases between them.

Written as DNA, the CDR3 is TGTGCCAGCAGCCGACAGGGGGGAGAAAAACTGTTTTTT. Translating gives CASSRQGGEKLFF. This rearrangement joins TRBV7-7 to TRBJ1-4, with 9 bases aligning to TRBD1. This CDR3 has 13 residues. The junction had 3 bases not matched to a gene; V was cut back by 5 bases and J by 8 bases. The germline V gene has CDR1 SSHAT and CDR2 FNYEAQ (reference sequence). Together with reference TRBV7-7 and TRBJ1-4, the CDR3 gives the full variable domain: GAGVSQSPRYKVTKRGQDVTLRCDPISSHATLYWYQQALGQGPEFLTYFNYEAQPDKSGLPSDRFSAERPEGSISTLTIQRTEQRDSAMYRCASSRQGGEKLFFGSGTQLSVL.

This chain joins TRBV7-9 and TRBJ1-1; 9 nucleotides align to TRBD1. Trimming removed 4 bases from V and 2 bases from J; junction bases left unmatched: 5. This CDR3 is 15 amino acids long. Germline lookup yields CDR1 SEHNR and CDR2 FQNEAQ (reference sequence). CDR3 nucleotides: TGTGCCAGCAGCTCGCTGACAGGGGGAAACACTGAAGCTTTCTTT. Encoded protein: CASSSLTGGNTEAFF.

This rearrangement joins TRBV5-1 to TRBJ2-7; D gene unclear. Between the trimmed V and J ends, which lost 3 bases and 3 bases, there was a span of 4 bases. The CDR3 extends over 11 amino acids. CDR1 and CDR2 (germline): SGHRS, YFSETQ. CDR3 sequence reads: CASSYNYEQYF. In nucleotides, the CDR3 is TGCGCCAGCAGCTACAACTACGAGCAGTACTTC. Drawing the rest from reference TRBV5-1 and TRBJ2-7, the complete variable domain is KAGVTQTPRYLIKTRGQQVTLSCSPISGHRSVSWYQQTPGQGLQFLFEYFSETQRNKGNFPGRFSGRQFSNSRSEMNVSTLELGDSALYLCASSYNYEQYFGPGTRLTVT.

This chain joins TRBV9 and TRBJ1-1; possibly TRBD1 for D (5 bases). The CDR3 has 12 amino acids. Per the germline V gene, CDR1 is SGDLS and CDR2 is YYNGEE. Between the trimmed V and J ends, which lost 3 bases and 10 bases, there was a span of 13 bases. For the CDR3, the DNA is TGTGCCAGCAGCGGAGGGACCCAAGGAGCTTTCTTT. Encoded protein: CASSGGTQGAFF.

The chain joins TRBV4-2 to TRBJ2-3, with 8 bases matching TRBD2. This CDR3 is 12 amino acids long. From germline, CDR1 is LGHNA and CDR2 YNFKEQ. With 5 bases clipped from V and 10 bases from J, the junction kept 5 bases outside the gene matches. The CDR3 region has the DNA TGTGCCAGCAGCGCCGGGAGGGAGGCGCAGTATTTT. Protein: CASSAGREAQYF.